Shown below are 18 T cell receptor beta chains from a single sample sequenced in a study of regulatory T cells in long-lasting Graves disease. Time point here: persistent/refractory GD, antithyroid drugs over 5 years with positive TRAb. With RNA extracted from PBMCs as input, the TCR library was made. Arm-PCR of CDR3 regions and iRepertoire HTBI primers were the basis on which TCR beta libraries were built. TCRdb reanalysed the multiplex PCR reads using MiXCR and keeps one entry per CDR3 protein. The table records roughly 400,000 distinct CDR3 sequences, around 20% of them present only once. The source material was peripheral blood mononuclear cells (PBMCs), sampled when the disease was refractory, from a patient treated with antithyroid drugs. These receptors all come from a female donor with Graves disease.

The CDR3 nucleotides read TGTGCCAGTAGTATGAGTAGCGGGAGGAATTTCGCAGATACGCAGTATTTT. Translation: CASSMSSGRNFADTQYF. The chain links TRBV19 to TRBJ2-3; 10 nucleotides align to TRBD2. The germline gives CDR1 LNHDA, CDR2 SQIVND (reference sequence). Trimming removed 3 bases from V and 4 bases from J; junction bases left unmatched: 10. The CDR3 covers 17 residues.

This clonotype occurred many times. The chain links TRBV28 to TRBJ2-1; D is possibly TRBD2 (5 bases). CDR1 and CDR2 (germline): MDHEN, SYDVKM. Trimming took 8 bases from V and 5 from J, leaving 16 bases between them. The length of the CDR3 is 14 residues. Here the CDR3 DNA reads TGTGCCAGCGTTCGGGGAGATTGGGACAATGAGCAGTTCTTC. It specifies CASVRGDWDNEQFF.

Ten or more counts support this clonotype. The chain combines TRBV28 with TRBJ2-7, with TRBD1 matching over 7 bases. This CDR3 contains 17 residues. J lost 0 bases, V lost 2 bases, and 10 bases had no gene match. The germline CDR1 and CDR2 sequences are MDHEN and SYDVKM. CDR3 protein: CASSLKDRNKVSYEQYF. CDR3 DNA: TGTGCCAGCAGTTTAAAGGACAGGAACAAGGTCTCCTACGAGCAGTACTTC.

The rearrangement joins TRBV4-1 to TRBJ1-5; D is unresolved. The germline CDR1 and CDR2 sequences are MGHRA and YSYEKL. This CDR3 has 14 amino acids. V lost 3 bases to trimming and J lost 0 bases, with 6 bases between them. The CDR3 region has the DNA TGCGCCAGCAGCCAGGGTAATAGCAATCAGCCCCAGCATTTT. Translation: CASSQGNSNQPQHF.

Of note for this clonotype: A much larger clone sits a single nucleotide away, making a read error possible. V gene TRBV30 combines with J gene TRBJ1-5, with D hard to call. The germline gives CDR1 GTSNPN, CDR2 SVGIG (reference sequence). This CDR3 comprises 12 residues. Between the trimmed V and J ends, which lost 1 base and 0 bases, there was a span of 1 base. In DNA form, the CDR3 reads TGTGCCTGGAGTGATAGCAATCAGCCCCAGCATTTT. It codes for CAWSDSNQPQHF.

CDR3: CASARGGNEQFF. CDR3 sequence (DNA): TGTGCTAGTGCGCGGGGGGGGAATGAGCAGTTCTTC. The chain employs TRBV12-5 and TRBJ2-1; 9 bases agree with TRBD2. V lost 7 bases and J lost 7; bases outside the gene matches: 2. There are 12 residues in the CDR3. Germline V lookup: CDR1 LGHNT, CDR2 FRNRAP.

This rearrangement joins TRBV27 to TRBJ1-2, with D perhaps TRBD1 (6 bases). Trimming stripped 5 bases from V and 4 bases from J, with 11 bases between. The CDR3 extends over 13 amino acids. Germline CDR1 is MNHEY and CDR2 is SMNVEV (reference sequence). CDR3 sequence reads: CASSRTAIYGYTF. DNA for the CDR3: TGTGCCAGCAGTCGGACAGCTATCTATGGCTACACCTTC.

This clonotype was recorded at least ten times. The rearrangement links TRBV28 to TRBJ1-2; D is unclear. This CDR3 spans 12 amino acids. Between the trimmed V and J ends, which lost 8 bases and 2 bases, there was a span of 9 bases. Per germline, CDR1 MDHEN and CDR2 SYDVKM. The CDR3 DNA reads as TGTGCCAGCCAGACCGCGAACTATGGCTACACCTTC. This encodes CASQTANYGYTF.

This clonotype occurred many times. The rearrangement joins TRBV27 to TRBJ2-5, with 14 nucleotides matching TRBD2. CDR3 size: 18 residues. J gave up 3 bases and V 7 bases, and 13 bases lay outside the gene matches. The germline CDR1 and CDR2 sequences are MNHEY and SMNVEV (reference sequence). As DNA, the CDR3 is TGTGCCAGCATAGGACTAGCGGGAGGCCAGCCGCTCAAAGAGACCCAGTACTTC. It encodes CASIGLAGGQPLKETQYF.

This clonotype came up many times. The chain uses TRBV28 and TRBJ2-7; 9 bases match TRBD2. The CDR3 spans 14 residues. Germline values: CDR1 MDHEN, CDR2 SYDVKM. V was pared by 5 bases and J by 3 bases, with 5 bases of the junction left unmatched. As DNA, the CDR3 is TGTGCCAGCAGTCTTAGCGGGAGACTCTACGAGCAGTACTTC. Its protein product is CASSLSGRLYEQYF.

The sample holds a few counts of this clonotype. The chain joins TRBV11-2 to TRBJ2-1; 16 nucleotides align to TRBD2. The CDR3 is 16 amino acids. Germline V gives CDR1 SGHAT, CDR2 FQNNGV. V was clipped by 5 bases and J by 9 bases; unmatched bases: 7. Here the CDR3 reads CASSIVGTSGRVEQFF. CDR3 sequence (DNA): TGTGCCAGCAGCATAGTCGGGACTAGCGGGAGGGTTGAGCAGTTCTTC.

This clonotype has a count of ten or more. The V gene is TRBV3-1, the J gene TRBJ1-1; 12 positions agree with TRBD1. V was pared by 2 bases and J by 4 bases, with 8 bases of the junction left unmatched. The CDR3 sequence is 17 residues long. Germline V CDR1 and CDR2: LGHDT, YNNKEL (reference sequence). For the CDR3, the DNA is TGTGCCAGCAGCCAACGTACCGGGACAGGGGGCGGCACTGAAGCTTTCTTT. Translated: CASSQRTGTGGGTEAFF.

This chain links TRBV6-5 with TRBJ2-1; tentative D call: TRBD1 (6 bases). Germline V gene sequence: CDR1 MNHEY, CDR2 SVGAGI. The length of the CDR3 is 12 residues. With 2 bases removed from V and 12 bases from J, the gap between germline ends came to 11 bases. CDR3 residues: CASSYGTKGQFF. CDR3 DNA: TGTGCCAGCAGTTACGGGACAAAAGGGCAGTTCTTC.

This clonotype came up once. The chain combines TRBV18 with TRBJ1-1; possibly TRBD1 for D (6 bases). V shed 6 bases and J shed 3 bases, with 26 bases lying between them. The CDR3 extends over 18 amino acids. The germline V gene encodes CDR1 KGHSH and CDR2 LQKENI. Written as DNA, the CDR3 is TGTGCCAGCTCGTCGCAGAGGGGGGGAAATTTGGGGTACACTGAAGCTTTCTTT. Translated, it gives CASSSQRGGNLGYTEAFF.

This clonotype was seen ten or more times. The chain joins TRBV10-1 to TRBJ1-1; the D gene is possibly TRBD1 (5 bases). Trimming took 7 bases from V and 4 from J, leaving 19 bases between them. The germline V gene encodes CDR1 WNHNN and CDR2 SYGVQD (reference sequence). The CDR3 is 15 residues long. CDR3 region: CASIGGVGGCTEAFF. DNA for the CDR3: TGCGCCAGCATAGGAGGGGTTGGAGGGTGCACTGAAGCTTTCTTT.

V is TRBV6-5 and J is TRBJ1-5; TRBD1 is a possible D gene (5 bases). CDR1 is MNHEY and CDR2 is SVGAGI in the germline V gene. The CDR3 is 18 amino acids. The V gene lost 0 bases and the J gene lost 3 bases, with 18 bases spanning the gap. The CDR3, as DNA: TGTGCCAGCAGTTACTCGAGGGTAGCGGGGGGACCCAATCAGCCCCAGCATTTT. It yields the protein CASSYSRVAGGPNQPQHF.

This clonotype was observed at least ten times. This sequence joins TRBV9 and TRBJ2-7, with a tentative D call TRBD2 (6 bases). Germline-derived CDR1 and CDR2 are SGDLS and YYNGEE. This CDR3 contains 15 residues. Trimming shortened V by 2 bases and J by 3 bases, and 15 bases separated the two germline ends. The CDR3 nucleotides are TGTGCCAGCAGCGTCGGGACTGAGGCAGGCTACGAGCAGTACTTC. Its translation: CASSVGTEAGYEQYF.

In this sample, this clonotype turned up many times. The chain combines TRBV28 with TRBJ2-5; 9 bases agree with TRBD1. Trimming removed 5 bases from V and 5 bases from J; junction bases left unmatched: 15. CDR1 MDHEN and CDR2 SYDVKM come from the germline V gene. This CDR3 spans 17 amino acids. The CDR3 nucleotides read TGTGCCAGCAGTATGCACTCTCCGGGACAGGGCGGCGAGACCCAGTACTTC. It is translated as CASSMHSPGQGGETQYF.